This T cell receptor (beta chain) was documented in a study of CD8+CD57+ T cells in acquired aplastic anemia. Whole-study findings and limits: Patients and controls were found to share twenty-nine CD8+ CDR3 sequences.

The template for TCR beta VDJ and CDR3 sequence profiling was genomic DNA. TCRdb re-analysed the reads in MiXCR, keeping a single row per CDR3 protein. The sample shows more than 200,000 distinct CDR3 sequences, around 50% of them seen only once. Of note for this clonotype: The antigen is undetermined.

V shed 5 bases and J shed 5 bases, with 10 bases lying between them. This CDR3 has 12 residues. The V gene's germline CDR1 is PRHDT and CDR2 FYEKMQ (reference sequence). It was patients with CD8+CD57+ cell expansion by flow cytometry who were chosen for sequencing. Severe acquired aplastic anemia affected all patients. Blood came from patients not yet given any therapy. This TCR came from a human donor with aplastic anemia. The sample consisted of sorted CD4+, CD8+, or CD8+CD57+ T cells (not recorded which) from PBMCs. The rearrangement uses TRBV13 and TRBJ2-7; D remains unclear. CDR3 nucleotides: TGTGCCAGCAGCACCGGACGGAACGAGCAGTACTTC. Protein sequence: CASSTGRNEQYF.